These 25 T cell receptor beta chains originate from one sample sequenced in a study of shared clonotypes between healthy human individuals. Assay used: immunoSEQ multiplex PCR; TCRdb lists only in-frame clones, some missing. Of about 690,000 clones listed, roughly 88% are singletons. The source material was memory CD8+ T cells from PBMCs. Subset of the sample: CD45RO+ cells pooled with CCR7-negative TemRA cells. The source of these receptors is a man aged 18-30 years in good health. Some clones in this sample may be carry-over from other donors' samples.

The J gene is TRBJ2-7, the V gene TRBV28, with 7 bases identical to TRBD1. The V gene's germline CDR1 is MDHEN and CDR2 SYDVKM. This CDR3 is built from 17 residues. Unmatched junction bases numbered 17, after V lost 3 bases and J lost 6 bases. CDR3 DNA sequence: TGTGCCAGCAGTTTGAACCCAAAGGCCCAACAGGGGCTCGAGCAGTACTTC. Protein sequence: CASSLNPKAQQGLEQYF.

This clone was seen many times. Other nucleotide sequences in the sample specify the same CDR3. J is TRBJ2-2 and V is TRBV6-5, with TRBD2 as a possible D gene (5 bases). Trimming removed 5 bases at V and 7 bases at J, with 17 bases between. This CDR3 comprises 15 residues. The germline CDR1 and CDR2 sequences are MNHEY and SVGAGI. The CDR3: CASSPPQDGSGELFF. CDR3 bases: TGTGCCAGCAGTCCGCCCCAGGATGGGAGCGGGGAGCTGTTTTTT.

The chain carries TRBV9 and TRBJ1-1; possibly TRBD1 for D (5 bases). The CDR3 spans 14 residues. Germline V gene sequence: CDR1 SGDLS, CDR2 YYNGEE. The V end was cut by 4 bases, the J end by 1 base, with 11 bases between. The CDR3 DNA sequence: TGTGCCAGCAGCCTGGGACGGTGGAACACTGAAGCTTTCTTT. This encodes CASSLGRWNTEAFF.

The V and J genes are TRBV7-9 and TRBJ1-1; TRBD1 aligns across 10 bases. Germline V gene data show CDR1 as SEHNR and CDR2 as FQNEAQ (reference sequence). The length of the CDR3 is 16 residues. V dropped 5 bases and J dropped 3; count of bases not matched to a gene: 9. CDR3 sequence (DNA): TGTGCCAGCAGCGACCGACAGGGGGCGCAGGACACTGAAGCTTTCTTT. Its protein is CASSDRQGAQDTEAFF.

V and J are TRBV7-9 and TRBJ2-1, with TRBD2 as a possible D gene (5 bases). The CDR3 loop spans 14 amino acids. Looked up from germline, CDR1 is SEHNR and CDR2 is FQNEAQ (reference sequence). Trimming pared 5 bases from V and 3 bases from J, leaving 11 bases between. The CDR3 loop is CASSGGGFYNEQFF. Written as DNA, the CDR3 is TGTGCCAGCAGCGGAGGAGGTTTCTACAATGAGCAGTTCTTC.

V usage is TRBV29-1 and J usage is TRBJ1-5; TRBD1 matches 10 bases. CDR3 size: 13 residues. Trimming removed 5 bases from V and 4 bases from J; junction bases left unmatched: 2. Germline V gene lookup returns CDR1 SQVTM and CDR2 ANQGSEA. The CDR3 spells CSVRTGGNQPQHF. The CDR3, as DNA: TGCAGCGTTAGGACAGGGGGTAATCAGCCCCAGCATTTT.

The chain couples TRBV6-5 to TRBJ2-7; 7 positions match TRBD1. CDR1 and CDR2 from the germline V gene are MNHEY and SVGAGI. The V and J ends lost 5 bases and 2 bases, in that order; junction bases with no gene match: 6. The CDR3 has 14 amino acids. The CDR3 region is CASSTEGATYEQYF. Written as DNA, the CDR3 is TGTGCCAGCAGTACAGAGGGGGCTACCTACGAGCAGTACTTC.

This chain uses TRBV15 with TRBJ1-2; D gene unclear. This CDR3 is built from 14 residues. Germline V gene data show CDR1 as LNHNV and CDR2 as YYDKDF (reference sequence). V lost 6 bases and J 4 bases, leaving 15 bases between the germline ends. The CDR3 is CATRGGRDPYGYTF. CDR3 in DNA: TGTGCCACCAGAGGAGGGCGGGATCCCTATGGCTACACCTTC. Based on the CDR3 plus reference TRBV15 and TRBJ1-2, the full variable domain is DAMVIQNPRYQVTQFGKPVTLSCSQTLNHNVMYWYQQKSSQAPKLLFHYYDKDFNNEADTPDNFQSRRPNTSFCFLDIRSPGLGDTAMYLCATRGGRDPYGYTFGSGTRLTVV.

Concerning this clone: Different DNA sequences within this sample yield the same CDR3. This chain joins TRBV9 and TRBJ2-2; D is ambiguous. CDR3 length: 14 amino acids. CDR1 SGDLS and CDR2 YYNGEE come from the germline V gene. Trimming took off 3 bases at V and 1 base at J, with 7 bases between the two ends. The CDR3: CASSGTGNTGELFF. As DNA, the CDR3 is TGTGCCAGCAGCGGGACGGGGAACACCGGGGAGCTGTTTTTT.

The chain couples TRBV2 to TRBJ2-7; TRBD1 matches at 9 bases. There are 13 residues in the CDR3. From germline, CDR1 is SNHLY and CDR2 FYNNEI. J was trimmed by 6 bases and V by 11 bases; bases with no gene match: 11. The CDR3 coding sequence is TGTGCCGGATGGACGGGACAGGGATTCGAGCAGTACTTC. Translating gives CAGWTGQGFEQYF.

V and J are TRBV28 and TRBJ2-3; the D is unclear. This CDR3 is built from 15 residues. Germline V gene lookup returns CDR1 MDHEN and CDR2 SYDVKM. V lost 3 bases to trimming and J lost 1 base, with 11 bases between them. In nucleotides, the CDR3 is TGTGCCAGCAGTTTCAACAGAAGGGGCACAGATACGCAGTATTTT. Translated, it gives CASSFNRRGTDTQYF. The complete variable domain, with remaining parts taken from reference TRBV28 and TRBJ2-3, reads DVKVTQSSRYLVKRTGEKVFLECVQDMDHENMFWYRQDPGLGLRLIYFSYDVKMKEKGDIPEGYSVSREKKERFSLILESASTNQTSMYLCASSFNRRGTDTQYFGPGTRLTVL.

This sequence joins TRBV14 and TRBJ2-7; D unclear. With 1 base removed from V and 2 bases from J, the gap between germline ends came to 6 bases. Germline V gene sequence: CDR1 SGHDN, CDR2 FVKESK. This CDR3 is 13 amino acids long. The CDR3 DNA reads TGTGCCAGCAGCCAAGTAGGGACCTACGAGCAGTACTTC. Translating it yields CASSQVGTYEQYF.

On this clone itself: This sample includes further DNA sequences coding for the same CDR3. This chain joins TRBV9 and TRBJ1-1; D is undetermined. This CDR3 spans 12 amino acids. In germline, CDR1 is SGDLS, CDR2 YYNGEE. V lost 0 bases and J lost 5, with 5 bases in between. DNA of the CDR3: TGTGCCAGCAGCGTAGGAGGTACTGAAGCTTTCTTT. Translated, it gives CASSVGGTEAFF.

The J gene is TRBJ1-1, the V gene TRBV6-5, with no clear D. The germline V and J ends were trimmed by 6 bases and 1 base, with 9 bases remaining between them. The CDR3 extends over 13 amino acids. Germline V gives CDR1 MNHEY, CDR2 SVGAGI. CDR3 sequence: CASRAVPNTEAFF. The CDR3 DNA sequence: TGTGCCAGCAGGGCGGTACCGAACACTGAAGCTTTCTTT.

The V call is TRBV15, the J call TRBJ2-7; D is perhaps TRBD1 (5 bases). V lost 0 bases and J 6 bases, leaving 15 bases between the germline ends. This CDR3 has 15 amino acids. Germline V lookup: CDR1 LNHNV, CDR2 YYDKDF (reference sequence). The CDR3 here is CATSRDLGAGAEQYF. The CDR3 nucleotides read TGTGCCACCAGCAGAGATCTGGGCGCTGGGGCCGAGCAGTACTTC.

This clone was counted a few times. The chain joins TRBV13 to TRBJ1-3; D unresolved. The CDR3 is 15 residues long. Germline CDR1 and CDR2: PRHDT and FYEKMQ (reference sequence). With 5 bases removed from V and 2 bases from J, the gap between germline ends came to 13 bases. CDR3 residues: CASSGEGSPGNTIYF. The DNA of the CDR3 is TGTGCCAGCAGCGGGGAAGGTAGTCCTGGAAACACCATATATTTT.

This clone showed up just once. J is TRBJ2-1 and V is TRBV29-1, with D maybe TRBD2 (5 bases). Germline V CDR1 and CDR2: SQVTM, ANQGSEA. V gave up 4 bases and J gave up 4 bases, with 11 bases separating them. The CDR3 loop spans 13 amino acids. This CDR3 is CSVAYRGYNEQFF. CDR3 DNA sequence: TGCAGCGTTGCATACCGGGGTTACAATGAGCAGTTCTTC.

The chain joins TRBV5-6 to TRBJ2-7; maybe TRBD1 (5 bases). V lost 2 bases and J lost 2, with 8 bases in between. The CDR3 extends over 13 amino acids. CDR1 SGHDT and CDR2 YYEEEE come from the germline V gene. CDR3 protein: CASSLGAPYEQYF. CDR3 DNA: TGTGCCAGCAGCTTAGGGGCCCCCTACGAGCAGTACTTC.

The chain employs TRBV29-1 and TRBJ2-2; TRBD2 agrees at 12 bases. The J segment lost 4 bases and the V segment lost 2 bases, leaving 8 bases of the junction unmatched. In germline, CDR1 is SQVTM, CDR2 ANQGSEA. The CDR3 sequence is 17 residues long. The CDR3 DNA reads TGCAGCGTTGAAAGACTAGCGGGAGACTCTCGCACCGGGGAGCTGTTTTTT. Translating gives CSVERLAGDSRTGELFF.

J is TRBJ2-5 and V is TRBV29-1; a weak D match, TRBD2 (6 bases). V dropped 3 bases and J dropped 7 bases, with 15 bases sitting between them. The CDR3 consists of 13 residues. CDR1 and CDR2 from the germline V gene are SQVTM and ANQGSEA. CDR3 nucleotides: TGCAGCGTTGATCACTTAGTGGAGGGGACCCAGTACTTC. This translates into CSVDHLVEGTQYF.

This clone was counted once. The chain joins TRBV28 to TRBJ1-2; maybe TRBD1 (5 bases). CDR1 and CDR2 (germline): MDHEN, SYDVKM. CDR3 length equals 15 residues. Trimming took off 6 bases at V and 3 bases at J, with 17 bases between the two ends. CDR3 loop: CASSPQRDGYYGYTF. CDR3 coding DNA: TGTGCCAGCAGCCCTCAGAGGGACGGCTACTATGGCTACACCTTC.

This chain joins TRBV9 and TRBJ2-1; the D gene is possibly TRBD2 (6 bases). Germline values: CDR1 SGDLS, CDR2 YYNGEE. V shed 3 bases and J shed 9 bases, with 16 bases lying between them. The CDR3 is made up of 14 amino acids. The CDR3 DNA sequence: TGTGCCAGCAGCGCGAGCAGGGACTTCAGTGAGCAGTTCTTC. Encoded protein: CASSASRDFSEQFF. Supplemented by reference TRBV9 and TRBJ2-1, the full variable domain reads DSGVTQTPKHLITATGQRVTLRCSPRSGDLSVYWYQQSLDQGLQFLIQYYNGEERAKGNILERFSAQQFPDLHSELNLSSLELGDSALYFCASSASRDFSEQFFGPGTRLTVL.

J is TRBJ1-1 and V is TRBV6-5; D remains unclear. This CDR3 has 14 residues. Trimming removed 4 bases at V and 0 bases at J, with 9 bases between. Germline lookup yields CDR1 MNHEY and CDR2 SVGAGI. CDR3 sequence: CASSWWAVNTEAFF. CDR3 in DNA: TGTGCCAGCAGTTGGTGGGCTGTGAACACTGAAGCTTTCTTT.

Concerning this clone: Other DNA sequences within the sample encode an identical CDR3. The gene calls are TRBV27 and TRBJ1-5; maybe TRBD1 (6 bases). The V end lost 4 bases, the J end lost 2 bases, and 9 bases lay between the germline ends. Germline V lookup: CDR1 MNHEY, CDR2 SMNVEV (reference sequence). The CDR3 extends over 14 amino acids. The DNA of the CDR3 is TGTGCCAGCAGTTCCAGACAGGGCAATCAGCCCCAGCATTTT. Translated, it gives CASSSRQGNQPQHF.

V and J are TRBV27 and TRBJ1-1; unclear D gene. The CDR3 has 13 residues. Trimming took 3 bases from V and 6 from J, leaving 11 bases between them. Per the germline V gene, CDR1 is MNHEY and CDR2 is SMNVEV (reference sequence). CDR3 DNA: TGTGCCAGCAGTTTTCACAGCGCTGCTGAAGCTTTCTTT. It translates to CASSFHSAAEAFF.